This TCR beta chain was recorded in a study of T cell responses to AZD1222 COVID-19 vaccine. V lost 5 bases to trimming and J lost 5 bases; unmatched junction nucleotides: 3. CDR3 size: 13 residues. Germline V lookup: CDR1 MNHEY, CDR2 SVGAGI. A word on this clone: What it binds is not known.

Study observations and caveats: With two AZD1222 doses given, Spike-specific TCR breadth and depth both rose.

The repertoire was sequenced with immunoSEQ multiplex PCR; TCRdb's copy has only in-frame clones and lacks some. The profile shows about 120,000 clones, roughly nine tenths of them singletons. This chain connects TRBV6-5 to TRBJ1-5; 7 bases are shared with TRBD1. This receptor was obtained from an adult who received the AZD1222 COVID-19 vaccine. The specimen was peripheral blood, collected 28 days after the second AZD1222 dose. CDR3 in amino acids: CASSRTGYQPQHF. The CDR3 nucleotides are TGTGCCAGCAGTCGGACAGGTTATCAGCCCCAGCATTTT.